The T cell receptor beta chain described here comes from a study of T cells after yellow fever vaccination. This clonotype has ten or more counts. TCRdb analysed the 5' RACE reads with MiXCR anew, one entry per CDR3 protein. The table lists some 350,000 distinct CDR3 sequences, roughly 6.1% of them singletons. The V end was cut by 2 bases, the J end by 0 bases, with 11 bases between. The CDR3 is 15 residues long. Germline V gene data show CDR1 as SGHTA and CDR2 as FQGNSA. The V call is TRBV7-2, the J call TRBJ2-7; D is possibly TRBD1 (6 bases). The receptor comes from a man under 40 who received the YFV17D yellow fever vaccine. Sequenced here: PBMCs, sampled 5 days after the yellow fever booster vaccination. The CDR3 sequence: CASSLLGASSYEQYF. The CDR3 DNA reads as TGTGCCAGCAGCTTACTGGGGGCTAGCTCCTACGAGCAGTACTTC.